Listed below are T cell receptor beta chains from one sample, sequenced in a study of blood T cells in healthy people across ages. Using its own MiXCR run on the 5' RACE reads, TCRdb lists one record per CDR3 protein. The sample holds 730,000 or so distinct CDR3 sequences, less than 45% seen once. Sequencing used blood. Source of these receptors: a man at least 80 years old in good health. The CDR3 runs from the conserved cysteine through the conserved F or W. D genes are given only for firm matches. Only some rows state a clone size, as once, few, many or a class for expanded clones.

v_gene	d_gene	j_gene	abundance	CDR3aa	CDR3nt
TRBV5-6	-	TRBJ2-4	-	CASRLGQAKNIQYF	TGTGCCAGCAGATTGGGGCAAGCCAAAAACATTCAGTACTTC
TRBV3-1	-	TRBJ2-5	few	CASSHGLAQQETQYF	TGTGCCAGCAGCCATGGATTAGCTCAACAAGAGACCCAGTACTTC
TRBV20-1	TRBD2	TRBJ2-2	-	CSARLPLGLAGGANTGELFF	TGCAGTGCTAGATTACCCTTGGGACTAGCGGGGGGCGCGAACACCGGGGAGCTGTTTTTT
TRBV20-1	-	TRBJ1-6	-	CSAIPRVGYNSPLHF	TGCAGTGCCATCCCCCGGGTGGGATATAATTCACCCCTCCACTTT
TRBV5-5	TRBD1	TRBJ2-5	many	CASSSSGGLYNEQYF	TGTGCCAGCAGCTCTTCAGGGGGCTTATACAATGAGCAGTACTTC
TRBV7-2	TRBD2	TRBJ2-1	-	CASSPLGTSTYNEQFF	TGTGCCAGCAGCCCCCTGGGGACTAGCACCTACAATGAGCAGTTCTTC
TRBV25-1	-	TRBJ2-1	-	CASSESGPPRSEQFF	TGTGCCAGCAGTGAATCCGGGCCTCCCCGGAGTGAGCAGTTCTTC
TRBV21-1	-	TRBJ2-6	few	CASSKAPGGPSRGANVLTF	TGTGCCAGCAGCAAAGCACCAGGGGGCCCCTCTCGTGGGGCCAACGTCCTGACTTTC
TRBV29-1	-	TRBJ2-5	-	CSGTQGRGQEAQYF	TGCAGCGGTACACAGGGTAGAGGCCAAGAGGCCCAGTACTTC
TRBV14	TRBD2	TRBJ2-3	many	CASSPRTSGFTDTQYF	TGTGCCAGCAGCCCGCGGACTAGCGGATTCACAGATACGCAGTATTTT
TRBV7-6	-	TRBJ2-6	few	CASSLWSSGANVLTF	TGTGCCAGCAGTCTTTGGTCCTCTGGGGCCAACGTCCTGACTTTC
TRBV28	TRBD1	TRBJ1-2	-	CASRISMGTGYGYTF	TGTGCCAGCAGAATCTCCATGGGGACAGGATATGGCTACACCTTC
TRBV4-1	TRBD1	TRBJ2-7	few	CASSQGQGTGVYYEQYF	TGCGCCAGCAGCCAAGGGCAAGGGACAGGGGTATACTACGAGCAGTACTTC
TRBV10-2	TRBD1	TRBJ2-1	-	CASSGGKGQGLPHEQFF	TGCGCCAGCAGTGGGGGGAAAGGACAGGGGCTCCCCCATGAGCAGTTCTTC
TRBV10-3	-	TRBJ1-1	-	CAISDPGRKLNTEAFF	TGTGCCATCAGTGACCCAGGGCGGAAATTGAACACTGAAGCTTTCTTT
TRBV4-1	TRBD2	TRBJ2-7	-	CASSWVGGGEQYF	TGCGCCAGCAGCTGGGTGGGCGGGGGCGAGCAGTACTTC
TRBV5-5	-	TRBJ1-5	-	CASSSYRGSEHF	TGTGCCAGCAGCTCATACCGAGGATCTGAGCATTTT
TRBV6-1	TRBD1	TRBJ2-7	-	CASQARTGDYEQYF	TGTGCCAGCCAAGCAAGGACAGGGGACTACGAGCAGTACTTC